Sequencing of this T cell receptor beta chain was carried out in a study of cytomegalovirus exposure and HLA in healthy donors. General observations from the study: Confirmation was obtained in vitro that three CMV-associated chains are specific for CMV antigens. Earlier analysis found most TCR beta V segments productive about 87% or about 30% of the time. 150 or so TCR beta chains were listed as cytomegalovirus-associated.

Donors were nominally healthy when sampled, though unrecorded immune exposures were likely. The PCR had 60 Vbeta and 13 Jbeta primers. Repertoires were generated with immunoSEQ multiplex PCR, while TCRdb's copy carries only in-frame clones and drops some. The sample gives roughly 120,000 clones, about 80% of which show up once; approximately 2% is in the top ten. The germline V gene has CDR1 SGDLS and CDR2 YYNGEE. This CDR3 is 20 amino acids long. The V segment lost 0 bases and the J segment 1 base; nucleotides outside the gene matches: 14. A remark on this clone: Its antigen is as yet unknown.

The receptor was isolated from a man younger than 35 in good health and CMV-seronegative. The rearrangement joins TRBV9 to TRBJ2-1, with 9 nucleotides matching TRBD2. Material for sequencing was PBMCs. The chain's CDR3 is CASSVEWWRGGTNSYNEQFF. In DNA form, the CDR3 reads TGTGCCAGCAGCGTAGAATGGTGGCGGGGGGGAACCAATTCCTACAATGAGCAGTTCTTC.